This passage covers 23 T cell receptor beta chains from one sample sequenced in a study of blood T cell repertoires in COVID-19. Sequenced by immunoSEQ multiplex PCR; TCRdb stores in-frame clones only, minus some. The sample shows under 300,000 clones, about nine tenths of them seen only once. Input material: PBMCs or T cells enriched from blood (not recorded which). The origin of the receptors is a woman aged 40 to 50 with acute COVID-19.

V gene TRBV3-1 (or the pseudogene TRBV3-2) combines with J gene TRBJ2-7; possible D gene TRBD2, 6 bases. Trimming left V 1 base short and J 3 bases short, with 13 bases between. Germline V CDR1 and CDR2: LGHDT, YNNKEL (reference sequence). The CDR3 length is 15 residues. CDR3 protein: CASSQVAAGNYEQYF. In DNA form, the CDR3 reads TGTGCCAGCAGCCAAGTGGCGGCGGGAAACTACGAGCAGTACTTC.

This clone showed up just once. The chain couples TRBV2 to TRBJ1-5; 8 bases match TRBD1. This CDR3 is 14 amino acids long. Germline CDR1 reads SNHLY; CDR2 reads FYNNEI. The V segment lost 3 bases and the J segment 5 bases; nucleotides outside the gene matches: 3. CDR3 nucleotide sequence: TGTGCCAGCAGTGACGGACAGGGATATCAGCCCCAGCATTTT. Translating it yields CASSDGQGYQPQHF.

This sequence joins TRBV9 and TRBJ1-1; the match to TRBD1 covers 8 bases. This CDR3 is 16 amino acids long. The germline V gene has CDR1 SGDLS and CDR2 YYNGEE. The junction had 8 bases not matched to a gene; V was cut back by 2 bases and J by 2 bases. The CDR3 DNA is TGTGCCAGCAGCGTCGGACACAGGGGGGGAAACACTGAAGCTTTCTTT. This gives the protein CASSVGHRGGNTEAFF.

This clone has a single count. The CDR3 bases are TGTGCCAGCAGTGTTATGGGTTCGGGGTCGGATAATGAAAAACTGTTTTTT. It is translated as CASSVMGSGSDNEKLFF. The chain combines TRBV25-1 with TRBJ1-4, with D uncertain. This CDR3 is built from 17 residues. With 4 bases removed from V and 4 bases from J, the gap between germline ends came to 19 bases. Germline-derived CDR1 and CDR2 are MGHDK and SYGVNS.

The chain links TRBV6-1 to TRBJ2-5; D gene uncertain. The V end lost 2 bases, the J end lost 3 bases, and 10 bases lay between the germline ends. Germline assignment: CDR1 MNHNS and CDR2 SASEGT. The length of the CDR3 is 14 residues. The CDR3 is CASSENSYEETQYF. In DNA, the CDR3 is TGTGCCAGCAGTGAAAATTCGTATGAAGAGACCCAGTACTTC.

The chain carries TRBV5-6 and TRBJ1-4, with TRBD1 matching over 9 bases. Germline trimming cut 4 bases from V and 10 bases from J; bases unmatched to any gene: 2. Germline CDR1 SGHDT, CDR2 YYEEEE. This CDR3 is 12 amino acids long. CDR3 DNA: TGTGCCAGCAGCAAGGACAGGGGAAAACTGTTTTTT. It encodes CASSKDRGKLFF.

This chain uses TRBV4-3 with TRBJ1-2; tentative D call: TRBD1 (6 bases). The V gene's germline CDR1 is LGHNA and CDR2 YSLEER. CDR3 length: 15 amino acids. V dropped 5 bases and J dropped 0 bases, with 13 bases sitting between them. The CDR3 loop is CASSAQGLANYGYTF. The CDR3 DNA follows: TGCGCCAGCAGCGCACAGGGATTAGCTAACTATGGCTACACCTTC.

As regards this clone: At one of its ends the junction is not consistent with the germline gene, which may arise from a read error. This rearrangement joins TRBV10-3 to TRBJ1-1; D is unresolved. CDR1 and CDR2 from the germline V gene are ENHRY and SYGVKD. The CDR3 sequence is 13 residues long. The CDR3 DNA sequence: TGTGCCATCGGTGAGTTAATGAACACTGAAGCTTTCTTT. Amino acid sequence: CAIGELMNTEAFF.

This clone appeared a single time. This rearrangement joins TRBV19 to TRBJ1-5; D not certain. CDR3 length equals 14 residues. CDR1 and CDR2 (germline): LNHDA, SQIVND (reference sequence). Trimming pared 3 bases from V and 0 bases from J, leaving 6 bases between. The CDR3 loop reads CASSIVYSNQPQHF. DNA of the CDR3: TGTGCCAGTAGTATTGTCTATAGCAATCAGCCCCAGCATTTT.

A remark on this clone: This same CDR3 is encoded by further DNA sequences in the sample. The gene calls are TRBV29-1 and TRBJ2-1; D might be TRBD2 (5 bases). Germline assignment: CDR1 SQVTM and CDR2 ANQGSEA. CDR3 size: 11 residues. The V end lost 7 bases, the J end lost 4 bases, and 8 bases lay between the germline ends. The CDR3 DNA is TGCAGCGGAGGGCTTTACAATGAGCAGTTCTTC. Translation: CSGGLYNEQFF.

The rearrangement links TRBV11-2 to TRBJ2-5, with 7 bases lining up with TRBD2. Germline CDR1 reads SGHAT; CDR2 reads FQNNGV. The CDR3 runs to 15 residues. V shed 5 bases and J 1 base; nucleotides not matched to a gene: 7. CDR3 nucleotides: TGTGCCAGCAGCCCAGCGGGGCGGACCCAAGAGACCCAGTACTTC. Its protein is CASSPAGRTQETQYF. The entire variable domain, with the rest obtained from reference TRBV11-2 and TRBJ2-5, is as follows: EAGVAQSPRYKIIEKRQSVAFWCNPISGHATLYWYQQILGQGPKLLIQFQNNGVVDDSQLPKDRFSAERLKGVDSTLKIQPAKLEDSAVYLCASSPAGRTQETQYFGPGTRLLVL.

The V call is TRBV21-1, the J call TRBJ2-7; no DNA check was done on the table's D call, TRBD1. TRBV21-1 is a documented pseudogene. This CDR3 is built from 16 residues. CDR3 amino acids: CASSKVICDSLYEQYF. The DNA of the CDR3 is TGTGCCAGCAGCAAAGTTATTTGTGACAGCCTCTACGAGCAGTACTTC.

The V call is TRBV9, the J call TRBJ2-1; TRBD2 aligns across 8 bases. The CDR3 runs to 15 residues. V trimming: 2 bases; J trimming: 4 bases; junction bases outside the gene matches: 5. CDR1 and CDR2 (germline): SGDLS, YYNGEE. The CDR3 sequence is CASSVRSGGYNEQFF. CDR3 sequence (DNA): TGTGCCAGCAGCGTCAGGAGCGGGGGATACAATGAGCAGTTCTTC.

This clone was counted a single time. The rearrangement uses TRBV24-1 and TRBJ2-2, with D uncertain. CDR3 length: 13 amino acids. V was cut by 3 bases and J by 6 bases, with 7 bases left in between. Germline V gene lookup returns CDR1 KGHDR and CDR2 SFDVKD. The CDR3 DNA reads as TGTGCCACCAGTGATCCTGGGCCCGGGGAGCTGTTTTTT. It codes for CATSDPGPGELFF.

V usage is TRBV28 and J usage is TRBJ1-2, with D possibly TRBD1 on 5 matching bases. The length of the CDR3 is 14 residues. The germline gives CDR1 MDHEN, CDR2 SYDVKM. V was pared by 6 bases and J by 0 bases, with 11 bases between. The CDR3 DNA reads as TGTGCCAGCAGAAACCAGGGAACTAACTATGGCTACACCTTC. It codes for CASRNQGTNYGYTF.

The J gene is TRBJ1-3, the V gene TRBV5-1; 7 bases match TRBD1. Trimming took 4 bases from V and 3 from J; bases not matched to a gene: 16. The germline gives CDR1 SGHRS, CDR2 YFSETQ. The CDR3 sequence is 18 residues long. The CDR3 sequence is CASSDPPRDSRSGNTIYF. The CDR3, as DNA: TGCGCCAGCAGCGACCCCCCCCGGGACAGCCGAAGTGGAAACACCATATATTTT.

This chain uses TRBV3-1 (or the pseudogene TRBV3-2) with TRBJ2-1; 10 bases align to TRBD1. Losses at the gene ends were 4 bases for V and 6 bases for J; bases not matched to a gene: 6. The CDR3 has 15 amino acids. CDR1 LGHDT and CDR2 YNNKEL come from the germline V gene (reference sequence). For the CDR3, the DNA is TGTGCCAGCAGCCTACCGGGACAGGGGTCCAATGAGCAGTTCTTC. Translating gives CASSLPGQGSNEQFF.

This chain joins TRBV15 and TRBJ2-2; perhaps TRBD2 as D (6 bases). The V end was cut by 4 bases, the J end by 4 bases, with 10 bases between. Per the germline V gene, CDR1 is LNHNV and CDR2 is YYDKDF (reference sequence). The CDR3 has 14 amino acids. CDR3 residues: CATSNGSTTGELFF. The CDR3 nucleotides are TGTGCCACCAGCAACGGGAGTACCACCGGGGAGCTGTTTTTT.

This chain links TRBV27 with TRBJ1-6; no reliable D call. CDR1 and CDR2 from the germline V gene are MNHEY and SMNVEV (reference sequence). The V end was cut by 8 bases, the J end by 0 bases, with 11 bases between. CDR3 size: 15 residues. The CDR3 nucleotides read TGTGCCAGCCGAGAAAGAAGCTCCTATAATTCACCCCTCCACTTT. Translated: CASRERSSYNSPLHF.

For the CDR3, the DNA is TGTGCCAGCAGTTCTGAAGTGGGGGGGAAGCAGCCCCAGCATTTT. Encoded protein: CASSSEVGGKQPQHF. The V and J genes are TRBV27 and TRBJ1-5; weak D call: TRBD1 (5 bases). V was cut by 4 bases and J by 7 bases, with 17 bases left in between. The CDR3 totals 15 residues. Germline V gives CDR1 MNHEY, CDR2 SMNVEV (reference sequence).

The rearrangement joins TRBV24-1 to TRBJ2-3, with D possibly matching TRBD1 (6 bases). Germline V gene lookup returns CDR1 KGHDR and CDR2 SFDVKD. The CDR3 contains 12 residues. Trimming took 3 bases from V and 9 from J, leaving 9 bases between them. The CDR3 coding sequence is TGTGCCACCAGTGATGCGGACAGAACGCAGTATTTT. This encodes CATSDADRTQYF.

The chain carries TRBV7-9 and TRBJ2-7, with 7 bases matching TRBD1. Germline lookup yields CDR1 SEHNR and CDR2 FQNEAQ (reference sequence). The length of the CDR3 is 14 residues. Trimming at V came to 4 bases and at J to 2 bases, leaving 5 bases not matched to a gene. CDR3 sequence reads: CASSSLGQAYEQYF. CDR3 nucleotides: TGTGCCAGCAGCTCATTAGGACAGGCCTACGAGCAGTACTTC.

This CDR3 is CATTTAGHHKPDTQYF. The CDR3 DNA reads as TGTGCCACCACAACAGCGGGACACCACAAACCAGATACGCAGTATTTT. V is TRBV24-1 and J is TRBJ2-3; possibly TRBD2 for D (7 bases). Germline V CDR1 and CDR2: KGHDR, SFDVKD. The CDR3 runs to 16 residues. V gave up 8 bases and J gave up 4 bases, with 21 bases separating them.